This TCR beta chain was captured in a study of blood T cell repertoires in COVID-19. Study-wide background: Acute and convalescent COVID-19 specimens originated in the United States, Italy and Spain.

Trimming removed 4 bases at V and 4 bases at J, with 17 bases between. The germline V gene encodes CDR1 SGHDT and CDR2 YYEEEE. CDR3 size: 16 residues. This study enrolled people aged 18 to 89 from 24 US geographic areas. In the original analysis: Amplified reference gene primers provided the basis for estimating nucleated cell counts. Sequencing used immunoSEQ multiplex PCR; TCRdb keeps in-frame clones, though not all of them. That table is the source of V, J and clone size, and D and trimming were worked out from the DNA. The top ten hold almost 6% of the sample, which has 120,000 to 150,000 clones, 84% seen once.

The specimen was PBMCs or T cells enriched from blood (not recorded which). The V and J genes are TRBV5-6 and TRBJ1-4; possibly TRBD1 for D (6 bases). The sequence was collected from a woman in her fifties or sixties who had been exposed to COVID-19. The CDR3 region is CASSPRAGAGNEKLFF. CDR3 DNA sequence: TGTGCCAGCAGCCCCCGGGCAGGGGCAGGTAATGAAAAACTGTTTTTT. The full variable domain, with the rest looked up from reference TRBV5-6 and TRBJ1-4, is DAGVTQSPTHLIKTRGQQVTLRCSPKSGHDTVSWYQQALGQGPQFIFQYYEEEERQRGNFPDRFSGHQFPNYSSELNVNALLLGDSALYLCASSPRAGAGNEKLFFGSGTQLSVL.